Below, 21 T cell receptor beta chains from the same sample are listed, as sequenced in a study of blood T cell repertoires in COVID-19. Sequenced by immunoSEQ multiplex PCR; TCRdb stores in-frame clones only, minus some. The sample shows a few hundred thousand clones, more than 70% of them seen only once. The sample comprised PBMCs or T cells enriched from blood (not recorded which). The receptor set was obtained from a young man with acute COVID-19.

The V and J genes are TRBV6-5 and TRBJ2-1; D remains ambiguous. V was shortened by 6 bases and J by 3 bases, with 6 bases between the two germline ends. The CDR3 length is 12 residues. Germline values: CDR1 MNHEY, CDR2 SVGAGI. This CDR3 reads CASSQDYNEQFF. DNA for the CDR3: TGTGCCAGCAGCCAGGACTACAATGAGCAGTTCTTC.

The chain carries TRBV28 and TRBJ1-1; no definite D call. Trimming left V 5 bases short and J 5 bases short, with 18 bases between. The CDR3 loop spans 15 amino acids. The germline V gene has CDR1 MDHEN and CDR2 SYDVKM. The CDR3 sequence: CASSPPGSILTEAFF. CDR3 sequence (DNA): TGTGCCAGCAGTCCCCCGGGGTCGATCTTGACTGAAGCTTTCTTT.

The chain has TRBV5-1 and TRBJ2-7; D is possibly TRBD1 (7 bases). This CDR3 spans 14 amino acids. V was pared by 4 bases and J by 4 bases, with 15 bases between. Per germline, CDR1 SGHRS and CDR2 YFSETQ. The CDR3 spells CASSQVRGEYEQYF. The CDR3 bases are TGCGCCAGCAGCCAGGTCAGGGGGGAATACGAGCAGTACTTC.

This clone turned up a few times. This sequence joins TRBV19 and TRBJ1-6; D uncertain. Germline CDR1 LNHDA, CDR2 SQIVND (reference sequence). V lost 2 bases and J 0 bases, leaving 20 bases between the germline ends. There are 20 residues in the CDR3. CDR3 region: CASSIRWAVGGSSYNSPLHF. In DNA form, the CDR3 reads TGTGCCAGTAGTATAAGATGGGCGGTCGGAGGGAGCTCCTATAATTCACCCCTCCACTTT.

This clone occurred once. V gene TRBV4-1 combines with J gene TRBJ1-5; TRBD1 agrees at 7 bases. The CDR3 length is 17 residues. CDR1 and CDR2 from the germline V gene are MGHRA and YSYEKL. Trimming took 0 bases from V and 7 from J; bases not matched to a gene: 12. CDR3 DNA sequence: TGCGCCAGCAGCCAAGAAGGAGGGGGAAGGGGGCGACAGCCCCAGCATTTT. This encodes CASSQEGGGRGRQPQHF.

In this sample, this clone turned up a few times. Here the CDR3 reads CASSSRDRRSSPLHF. The CDR3 DNA is TGTGCCAGCAGCTCCCGGGACAGGCGAAGTTCACCCCTCCACTTT. This chain joins TRBV6-5 and TRBJ1-6; TRBD1 agrees at 8 bases. Germline V gives CDR1 MNHEY, CDR2 SVGAGI. The trim removed 6 bases at V and 9 bases at J, leaving 10 bases unmatched. CDR3 length: 15 residues.

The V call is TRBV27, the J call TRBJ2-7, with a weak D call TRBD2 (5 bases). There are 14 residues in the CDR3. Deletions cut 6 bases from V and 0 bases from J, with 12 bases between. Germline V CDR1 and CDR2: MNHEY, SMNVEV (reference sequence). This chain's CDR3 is CASSLAGVSYEQYF. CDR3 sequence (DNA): TGTGCCAGCAGCCTTGCCGGGGTCTCCTACGAGCAGTACTTC.

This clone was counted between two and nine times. CDR3: CASSGQGASTEAFF. Written as DNA, the CDR3 is TGTGCCAGCAGCGGTCAGGGGGCGTCTACTGAAGCTTTCTTT. The V call is TRBV3-1 (or the pseudogene TRBV3-2), the J call TRBJ1-1; 8 positions match TRBD1. The CDR3 totals 14 residues. CDR1 and CDR2 from the germline V gene are LGHDT and YNNKEL (reference sequence). The junction had 7 bases not matched to a gene; V was cut back by 5 bases and J by 5 bases.

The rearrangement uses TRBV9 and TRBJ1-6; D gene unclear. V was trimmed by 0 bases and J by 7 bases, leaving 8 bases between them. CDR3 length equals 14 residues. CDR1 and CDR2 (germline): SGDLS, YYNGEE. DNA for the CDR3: TGTGCCAGCAGCGTAGGTACAGACAATTCACCCCTCCACTTT. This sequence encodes CASSVGTDNSPLHF.

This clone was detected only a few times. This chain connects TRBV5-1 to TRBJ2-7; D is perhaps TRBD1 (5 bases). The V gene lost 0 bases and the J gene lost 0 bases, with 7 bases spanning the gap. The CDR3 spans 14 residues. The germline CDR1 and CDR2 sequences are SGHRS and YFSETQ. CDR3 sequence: CASSLGGSSYEQYF. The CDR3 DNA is TGCGCCAGCAGCTTGGGGGGCAGCTCCTACGAGCAGTACTTC.

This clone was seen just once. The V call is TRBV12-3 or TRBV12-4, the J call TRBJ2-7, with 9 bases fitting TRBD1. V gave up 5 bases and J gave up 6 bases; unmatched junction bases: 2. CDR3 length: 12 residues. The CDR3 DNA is TGTGCCAGCAGTCAGGGACAGGGCGAGCAGTACTTC. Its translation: CASSQGQGEQYF.

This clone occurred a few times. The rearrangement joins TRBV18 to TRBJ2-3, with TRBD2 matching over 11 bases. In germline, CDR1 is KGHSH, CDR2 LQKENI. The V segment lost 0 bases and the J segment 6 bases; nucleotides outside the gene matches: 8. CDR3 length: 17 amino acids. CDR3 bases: TGTGCCAGCTCACCACCCACTAGCGGGGGATCTGGGGATACGCAGTATTTT. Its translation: CASSPPTSGGSGDTQYF.

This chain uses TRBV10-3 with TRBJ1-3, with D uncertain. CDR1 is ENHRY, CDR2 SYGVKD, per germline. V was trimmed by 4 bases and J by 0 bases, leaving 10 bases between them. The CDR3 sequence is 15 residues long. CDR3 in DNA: TGTGCCATCAGTGTGGGCGACTACTCTGGAAACACCATATATTTT. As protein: CAISVGDYSGNTIYF.

CDR3 amino acids: CAWSVQVEAQYF. The CDR3 DNA reads as TGTGCCTGGAGTGTACAGGTAGAGGCGCAGTATTTT. This sequence joins TRBV30 and TRBJ2-3; TRBD1 might be the D (5 bases). Trimming removed 0 bases at V and 10 bases at J, with 11 bases between. CDR1 is GTSNPN, CDR2 SVGIG, per germline (reference sequence). This CDR3 is built from 12 residues.

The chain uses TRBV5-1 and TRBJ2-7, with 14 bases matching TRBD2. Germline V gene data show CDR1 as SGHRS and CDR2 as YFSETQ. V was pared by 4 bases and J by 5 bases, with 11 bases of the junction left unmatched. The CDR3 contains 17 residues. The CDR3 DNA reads TGCGCCAGCAGCCCGAGACTAGCGGGGGGGCCTATGAACGAGCAGTACTTC. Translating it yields CASSPRLAGGPMNEQYF.

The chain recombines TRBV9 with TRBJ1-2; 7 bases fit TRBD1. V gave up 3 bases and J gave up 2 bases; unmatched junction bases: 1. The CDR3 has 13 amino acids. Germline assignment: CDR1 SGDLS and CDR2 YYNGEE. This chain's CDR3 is CASSADRNYGYTF. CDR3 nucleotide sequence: TGTGCCAGCAGCGCGGACAGGAACTATGGCTACACCTTC.

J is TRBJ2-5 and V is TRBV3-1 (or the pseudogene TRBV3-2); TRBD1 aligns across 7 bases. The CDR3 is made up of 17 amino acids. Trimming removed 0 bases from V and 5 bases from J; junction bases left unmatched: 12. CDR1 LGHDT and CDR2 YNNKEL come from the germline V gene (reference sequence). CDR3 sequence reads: CASSQDRDREWFETQYF. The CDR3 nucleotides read TGTGCCAGCAGCCAAGATAGAGACAGGGAATGGTTTGAGACCCAGTACTTC.

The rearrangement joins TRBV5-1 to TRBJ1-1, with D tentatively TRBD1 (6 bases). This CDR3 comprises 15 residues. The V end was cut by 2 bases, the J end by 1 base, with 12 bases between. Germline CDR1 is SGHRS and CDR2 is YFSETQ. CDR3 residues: CASSFMGARNTEAFF. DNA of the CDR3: TGCGCCAGCAGCTTTATGGGGGCCCGGAACACTGAAGCTTTCTTT.

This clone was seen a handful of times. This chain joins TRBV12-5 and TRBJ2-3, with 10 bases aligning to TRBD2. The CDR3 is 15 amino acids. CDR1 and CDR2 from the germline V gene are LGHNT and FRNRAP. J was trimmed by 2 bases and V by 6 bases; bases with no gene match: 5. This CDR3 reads CASGLSGGYTDTQYF. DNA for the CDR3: TGTGCTAGTGGACTTAGCGGGGGGTACACAGATACGCAGTATTTT. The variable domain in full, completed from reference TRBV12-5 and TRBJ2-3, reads DARVTQTPRHKVTEMGQEVTMRCQPILGHNTVFWYRQTMMQGLELLAYFRNRAPLDDSGMPKDRFSAEMPDATLATLKIQPSEPRDSAVYFCASGLSGGYTDTQYFGPGTRLTVL.

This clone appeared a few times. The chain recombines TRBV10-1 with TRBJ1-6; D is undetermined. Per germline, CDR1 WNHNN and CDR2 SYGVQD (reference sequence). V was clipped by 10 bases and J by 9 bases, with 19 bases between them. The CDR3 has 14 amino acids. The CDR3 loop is CATRAGSVGSPLHF. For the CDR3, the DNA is TGCGCCACCCGCGCGGGCTCCGTGGGTTCACCCCTCCACTTT.

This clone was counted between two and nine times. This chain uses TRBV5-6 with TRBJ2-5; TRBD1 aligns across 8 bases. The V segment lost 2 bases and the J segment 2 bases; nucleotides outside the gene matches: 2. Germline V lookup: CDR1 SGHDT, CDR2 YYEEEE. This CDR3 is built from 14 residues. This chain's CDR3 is CASSFDRGQETQYF. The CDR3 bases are TGTGCCAGCAGCTTTGACAGGGGACAAGAGACCCAGTACTTC.